This T cell receptor beta chain was retrieved from a study of OX40 agonist ivuxolimab in advanced cancers. Study-wide context: Every patient in dose escalation had hepatocellular carcinoma, melanoma, renal cell or head and neck cancer.

Data came from immunoSEQ multiplex PCR; TCRdb stores just in-frame clones and leaves some out. The sample comprises fewer than 90,000 clones, about 90% of which are singletons, and 2.5% to 3% rests with the top ten. V lost 6 bases and J 1 base, leaving 10 bases between the germline ends. CDR1 and CDR2 (germline): SGHRS, YFSETQ. The CDR3 spans 13 residues. The chain couples TRBV5-1 to TRBJ1-1, with D possibly being TRBD1 (5 bases). The clonotype comes from an adult with an advanced solid tumor such as melanoma, head and neck, liver or kidney cancer. Sequencing used CD4+ or CD8+ T cells sorted from blood, obtained in a trial of the OX40 agonist ivuxolimab. CDR3: CASTRDRNTEAFF. DNA of the CDR3: TGCGCCAGCACCCGAGACAGGAACACTGAAGCTTTCTTT.